This T cell receptor beta chain was sequenced during a study of cytomegalovirus exposure and HLA in healthy donors (dated by TCRdb to the late 2010s). About the full investigation: According to an earlier analysis of around 600 of the donors, about 179 million T cells yielded some 120 million unique TCR beta sequences and approximately 280 Gb of sequence data. An early release that covered roughly 600 HLA-typed donors contained approximately 300 gigabases of sequencing data and tens of millions of unique TCR sequences. The genetic ancestry cluster associated with self-reported Caucasian donors included 80% to 90% of the roughly 410 genotyped donors. The study was designed to test whether signatures of past pathogen exposure could be identified by cataloging public T cell receptors. The study used immunosequencing to profile the T cell repertoires of 600 to 850 subjects and linked those repertoires to cytomegalovirus serostatus. Along with the roughly 710-subject first cohort, a separate validation cohort of 120 different subjects was used. To predict cytomegalovirus infection status, the study brought together high-throughput TCR immunosequencing, statistical association of individual TCRs with disease status, and machine learning. A later analysis re-analyzed previously published TCR beta repertoires from 600 to 850 donors and added high-resolution HLA genotyping to study TCR occurrence patterns. Rather than using new phenotypic data, the later analysis identified candidate immune exposures from TCR beta sequences and from how often those sequences occurred across donors. An earlier analysis of 587 of the donors used high-throughput TCR beta sequencing to judge whether each TCR beta V gene segment behaved as functional or pseudogenic. Alongside the repertoire data, information on donor age, sex, ethnicity and CMV serostatus was compiled. Genome-wide SNP genotypes for about three fifths of the 666 donors were used in a later genetic analysis, which treated that subset as a discovery cohort. Every repertoire in the discovery cohort had been generated on one and the same sequencing platform. Class I and class II HLA loci were covered by the typing at four-digit resolution. Typing coverage differed by locus: A, B, C, DRB1 and DQB1 were typed in roughly 629-630 donors, DQA1 in 522, DPA1 in nearly 610, and DPB1 in just under 480. About five DR-DQ haplotypes were treated as single units for association and clustering because of strong linkage in the cohort. Across 300 to 500 genotyped donors of the cohort, an average of roughly 200,000 unique TCR beta nucleotide sequences per donor were sequenced, and roughly a sixth of those sequences were non-productive.

Overall study outcomes, separate from this receptor: Immune exposure information for the cohort was limited to CMV serostatus. Cytomegalovirus status was reported to be diagnosed by the classifier with high specificity and sensitivity in both the original and validation cohorts. According to a later analysis, most CMV-associated TCR beta chains appeared to be HLA-restricted, and the HLA associations seemed to be driven largely by CMV exposure. According to a later analysis, parvovirus B19, influenza, CMV and Epstein-Barr virus appeared linked to several top co-occurrence clusters. Roughly uniform sequencing depth across donors was assumed in presence/absence analyses, although this assumption may not hold. A few of the identified cytomegalovirus-associated TCR beta chains were confirmed in vitro to be specific for cytomegalovirus antigens. A further reported finding was that TCR beta sequences accurately predicted the HLA-A and HLA-B alleles for most subjects in the first cohort. Only TCR beta chains were sequenced in this cohort, and the absence of alpha or paired-chain data limited detectable features. Most TCR sequences were seen in very few donors, while some public TCRs were found in many individuals. Because HLA typing was missing for some donors at each locus, association tests included only the typed subset. In an earlier analysis of 587 of the donors, most TCR beta V segments were observed in productive rearrangements about 87% or about 30% of the time, broadly matching IMGT annotations. The earlier analysis of nearly 600 of the donors excluded about 16 rarely observed V segments, including chromosome 9 orphons, because counts were too low. It was suggested by the authors that the approach could potentially be generalized to other disease states and immunological phenotypes. When HLA alleles, especially DR and DQ, strongly co-occurred, TCR associations were difficult to assign to individual alleles. Some IMGT-functional V segments, including TRBV6-2 and TRBV6-3, could not be told apart with the 87-base-pair reads, so those segments were excluded. Linkage disequilibrium might explain the correlated functional status among segregating V segments, but an unknown experimental factor could not be excluded. In a later analysis, HLA-associated TCR beta chains were found to be more clonally expanded and to have lower generation probabilities than equally common non-associated chains. In a later genetic analysis, a missense DCLRE1C variant was associated with V-gene and J-gene trimming of TCR beta chains, and the association was replicated in an independent cohort. The study listed 150 to 200 TCR beta chains as associated with cytomegalovirus. In a later genetic analysis, fewer N-insertions in productive TCRs were reported among donors in an Asian-associated ancestry cluster than the roughly 700-donor mean. In a later analysis, TCR association rates were found to vary across HLA loci, with the most associated TCRs seen for DRB1 alleles and the fewest for HLA-C alleles. The sequencing pipeline was judged likely to have produced a cluster of highly shared sequence variants as a technical artifact. In a later analysis, 15,000 to 20,000 TCR beta sequences were associated with specific HLA alleles at a false discovery rate of 0.05.

Trimming at the junction amounts to 2 bases on V and 13 bases on J, and the germline ends lie 15 bases apart. From cysteine to phenylalanine, the CDR3 is 12 amino acids long. The only DNA kept is the CDR3, 36 bases in frame from the first base. CDR1 and CDR2 are read off the germline V gene as SGHTA and FQGNSA. The cohort consisted of some 670 healthy bone marrow donors. All cohort members were sampled while nominally healthy, although unrecorded immune exposures were likely present. The donor was CMV seropositive and was included in the group of 289 seropositive cohort members. Each donor provided a peripheral blood sample, and peripheral blood mononuclear cells were used for TCR beta sequencing. Genomic DNA extraction from the blood cell samples was performed with the Qiagen DNeasy Blood Extraction Kit. Receptor libraries were prepared by the immunoSEQ multiplex PCR assay. The multiplex PCR relied on a mix of 60 forward primers for TCR Vbeta segments and 13 reverse primers for TCR Jbeta segments. Amplification of the CDR3 region of rearranged TCR beta genes was performed with a multiplex PCR assay on genomic DNA. On the Illumina HiSeq System, the amplified TCR beta libraries were sequenced as 87-base-pair reads. Concerning the study's data processing: In a later analysis, some 80 million unique TCR beta chains were counted across the approximately 640 repertoires, and roughly 11 million of these chains were shared by at least two donors. Raw reads were error-corrected and collapsed into unique sequences with a nearest-neighbor algorithm that merged closely related sequences to remove PCR and sequencing errors. Alignment of CDR3 sequences to IMGT reference sequences was used to assign V, D and J gene segments. For a sequence to be retained, a match of at least six nucleotides was required to both a V gene segment and a J gene segment. Rearrangements were classified as productive when the CDR3 lacked stop codons and remained in frame with V and J, and all other rearrangements were classified as non-productive. CDR3 was defined according to IMGT convention as the region running from the second conserved V-encoded cysteine to the conserved J-encoded phenylalanine. Sequences without an unambiguous match to a single V gene segment were excluded from the earlier analysis of 500 to 700 of the donors. An earlier analysis of a few hundred of the donors called V segments functional above 56.7% productive rearrangements and segregating when the between-donor standard deviation exceeded 5%. A statistical classification framework was built to diagnose cytomegalovirus status from the catalog of TCR beta chain sequences. V and J gene assignment, in a later analysis, came from comparing TCR nucleotide sequences with IMGT/GENE-DB human TR gene sequences. A later analysis assigned CDR3 sequences and most-parsimonious VDJ recombination scenarios with the TCRdist pipeline. A later analysis defined each TCR beta chain by its CDR3 amino acid sequence plus V-gene family, and excluded reads lacking a unique V-gene family. A later analysis removed 450 to 600 highly shared, low-generation-probability nucleotide sequences to deal with suspected cross-contamination and a sequencing artifact. In a later analysis, a clonal expansion index for each public chain was calculated from normalized within-repertoire ranks of inferred template counts. In a later analysis, generation probabilities were computed with a VDJ recombination model fitted to out-of-frame rearrangements, and the resulting probabilities were checked against IGoR. A later analysis scored TCR-TCR, TCR-HLA and TCR-CMV co-occurrence with hypergeometric tests, applying a repertoire-size bias correction to TCR pairs. False discovery rates were estimated in a later analysis by permuting HLA or CMV assignments 20 times. In a later analysis, co-occurring TCRs were grouped using DBSCAN, with TCRdist sequence similarity added in when clustering inside HLA-allele-positive subsets. Repertoires with fewer than 30,000 or more than 120,000 public chains, plus five repertoires with anomalous nucleotide sharing, were excluded from co-occurrence clustering. Drawn from immuneACCESS, this table holds only the in-frame rearrangements with V and J called that TCRdb kept. Clones are partly lost; checked studies trace under half to an unresolved V gene and leave the rest unexplained. That table furnishes V, J and clone size, whereas the DNA furnished D and trimming. This sample lists around 160,000 clones; around 83% were detected once. The ten largest clones add up to nearly 8.5% of the sample.

As for this clone: The target of this receptor is not known. Base-call qualities are not available, and no considerably larger clone is one nucleotide away.

The material sequenced was PBMCs. The rearrangement combines TRBV7-2 with TRBJ2-7; a weak D assignment points to TRBD1 (6 bases agree). This TCR was recovered from a male donor in good health and CMV-seropositive. The encoded CDR3 is CASSLSTGNSYF. DNA sequence: TGTGCCAGCAGCTTATCCACAGGGAATAGTTACTTC.